Included here is one T cell receptor (beta chain) sequence, with context. As yet, its antigen is unknown. One end of the junction varies from germline; a read error may be responsible. These data come from a study of beta chain features in type 1 diabetes. For the study at large: Summed over all samples, the examined sorted cells came to 95 million to 120 million. Study results and caveats: cDNA-based reads could over-represent cells with high TCR expression.

The CDR3 runs 11 residues. The germline CDR1 and CDR2 sequences are SNHLY and FYNNEI. The entirety of the isolated RNA underwent reverse transcription, so expressed TCRB transcripts were sequenced. Method: immunoSEQ multiplex PCR; TCRdb's copy keeps in-frame clones and lacks some. The repertoire consists of 330,000 or so clones, with 12% to 15% occurring once and the leading ten covering approximately 7%. The origin of this receptor is a man aged 25-45 years in good health. The rearrangement joins TRBV2 to TRBJ2-1; D is possibly TRBD2 (5 bases). The sequenced material came from central memory CD4+ T cells from blood. The chain's CDR3 is CASREVGRQFF. CDR3 sequence (DNA): TGTGCCAGCAGGGAAGTGGGGAGACAGTTCTTC.